This TCR beta chain was sequenced for a study of T-cell reconstitution after alpha-beta-depleted transplantation in children (dated by TCRdb to the mid-2010s). Regarding the research as a whole: Using TCR repertoire profiling, the study followed T-cell immune reconstitution in a quantitative way in children after TCRalphabeta/CD19-depleted allogeneic hematopoietic cell transplantation. On the study overall, not on this receptor specifically: The high TCRbeta diversity at day 60 in some patients was ascribed to recipient T cells and intrathymic progenitors that had survived conditioning. The apparently early alphabetaT-cell count recovery about two months after transplant was reportedly dependent on only several hundred rapidly expanded clones derived from non-depleted graft cells. Over the following months the frequencies of hyperexpanded clones went down, and after one year T-cell counts and TCRbeta diversity were mostly credited to newly produced T cells.

Relative to germline, V is 1 base shorter and J is 5 bases shorter, with 9 bases between their ends. CDR1 is given as SQVTM and CDR2 as ANQGSEA, both from the germline V gene. The CDR3 goes from the cysteine to the phenylalanine over 13 residues. The entry retains the CDR3 DNA only, 39 bases that are in frame from base 1. Receptor libraries were prepared by PCR. Instrument on record: Illumina HiSeq 2500. TCR library preparation used molecular barcoding, with unique molecular identifiers applied to normalize quantification of the TCRbeta repertoire. In-frame beta chains were kept once TCRdb had trimmed the public reads at Q25 with fastp and called clones with MiXCR. One record per CDR3 amino acid sequence lists the most common genes and DNA. This sample gives roughly 50,000 distinct CDR3 sequences in total; approximately 46% of them show up just once. Roughly 98% of the sample belongs to the ten largest clones.

Explained via the paper, the treatment or condition label denotes: allogeneic hematopoietic cell transplantation with graft depleted of TCRalphabeta T cells and CD19 B cells. Transplant recipients were children who received TCRalphabeta/CD19-depleted allogeneic hematopoietic cell grafts. This clonotype was seen only a few times. The antigen this receptor binds is unknown. There are no base qualities to consult, and no much larger clone falls within one base. The chain uses TRBV29-1 and TRBJ2-1; confidence is insufficient to name the D gene. This TCR came from a male patient aged 5 to 17 who had a stem cell transplant for acute lymphoblastic leukemia, so the T cells may come from the graft donor. The sample here was PBMCs, mostly from graft donor cells, taken 360 days after TCRalphabeta/CD19-depleted stem cell transplant. At the DNA level, the sequence is TGCAGCGTTGAAGGCCCTCCCCACAATGAGCAGTTCTTC. This codes for CSVEGPPHNEQFF.